The rows below give T cell receptor beta chains drawn from one sample of a study of early T cells in non-severe SARS-CoV-2 infection. TCRdb called the 5' RACE reads again in MiXCR, with one record for every CDR3 protein. The data hold tens of thousands of distinct CDR3 sequences, with approximately 4.6% observed a single time. Sequencing was performed on whole blood. The receptors originated from an adult who was a healthcare worker with PCR-confirmed SARS-CoV-2 infection or an uninfected control (not recorded which). Each CDR3 is given with its conserved first and last residue. A D gene is named only where the DNA matches it firmly. Size values are once, few and many counts, or a class for expanded clones, and some rows have none.

J: TRBJ2-2
V: TRBV5-5
size: many
D: NA
DNA: TGTGCCAGCAGCTTGGAAGGTCAGGAAACCGGGGAGCTGTTTTTT
CDR3: CASSLEGQETGELFF

J: TRBJ1-1
V: TRBV5-1
size: NA
D: NA
DNA: TGCGCCAGCATGACGGTCGGGAACACTGAAGCTTTCTTT
CDR3: CASMTVGNTEAFF

J: TRBJ2-1
V: TRBV18
size: NA
D: NA
DNA: TGTGCCAGCTCACCAAGCCCCCAGGGTGGGGAGTTCTTC
CDR3: CASSPSPQGGEFF

J: TRBJ2-2
V: TRBV29-1
size: many
D: NA
DNA: TGCAGCGTTGACCAAGGGACACAGAACACCGGGGAGCTGTTTTTT
CDR3: CSVDQGTQNTGELFF

J: TRBJ2-3
V: TRBV10-3
size: medium-sized
D: TRBD2
DNA: TGTGCCATCAGTGAGTCGGCGGGGGGACCCACAGATACGCAGTATTTT
CDR3: CAISESAGGPTDTQYF

J: TRBJ2-3
V: TRBV6-2/TRBV6-3
size: many
D: NA
DNA: TGTGCCAGCAGTTCCACCGGGACTAGCACAGATACGCAGTATTTT
CDR3: CASSSTGTSTDTQYF

J: TRBJ2-5
V: TRBV28
size: NA
D: TRBD1
DNA: TGTGCCAGCAGACTGGACAGGGTAAAAGAGACCCAGTACTTC
CDR3: CASRLDRVKETQYF

J: TRBJ2-2
V: TRBV9
size: many
D: NA
DNA: TGTGCCAGCAGCGTCCTAGAGGAGAGGAACACCGGGGAGCTGTTTTTT
CDR3: CASSVLEERNTGELFF

J: TRBJ1-1
V: TRBV20-1
size: many
D: NA
DNA: TGCAGTGCTAGAGACAGAAGGGCTTTCTTT
CDR3: CSARDRRAFF

J: TRBJ2-3
V: TRBV20-1
size: many
D: NA
DNA: TGCAGTGCACCAAACAGGGACCACACAGATACGCAGTATTTT
CDR3: CSAPNRDHTDTQYF

J: TRBJ2-1
V: TRBV10-3
size: medium-sized
D: TRBD2
DNA: TGTGCCATCAGTGATCCTAGCGGGGGGGCCGGTGATGAGCAGTTCTTC
CDR3: CAISDPSGGAGDEQFF

J: TRBJ2-7
V: TRBV20-1
size: many
D: TRBD1
DNA: TGCAGTGCTGAGACAGGGGCCAACGAGCAGTACTTC
CDR3: CSAETGANEQYF

J: TRBJ2-5
V: TRBV11-2
size: few
D: NA
DNA: TGTGCCAGCAGCTTAGTTCCAGGACAAGAGACCCAGTACTTC
CDR3: CASSLVPGQETQYF

J: TRBJ1-5
V: TRBV2
size: many
D: NA
DNA: TGTGCCAGCAGCGGTCCGGGCAGCGGGTATCAGCCCCAGCATTTT
CDR3: CASSGPGSGYQPQHF

J: TRBJ2-7
V: TRBV28
size: few
D: NA
DNA: TGTGCCAGCAGTTTTCCAGGGCCCTACGAGCAGTACTTC
CDR3: CASSFPGPYEQYF

J: TRBJ2-1
V: TRBV7-9
size: many
D: TRBD1
DNA: TGTGCCAGCAGCGCAACCGGGACAGGAGACGGCAATGAGCAGTTCTTC
CDR3: CASSATGTGDGNEQFF

J: TRBJ2-3
V: TRBV7-9
size: many
D: NA
DNA: TGTGCCAGCCACGGACCCGGGACAGATACGCAGTATTTT
CDR3: CASHGPGTDTQYF

J: TRBJ1-1
V: TRBV12-3/TRBV12-4
size: NA
D: NA
DNA: TGTGCCAGCAGTTTAGGGGGTCCTAGCCCTGAAGCTTTCTTT
CDR3: CASSLGGPSPEAFF

J: TRBJ2-1
V: TRBV28
size: many
D: NA
DNA: TGTGCCAGCAGTATTGGGGCCAGGGGTCAGTTCTTC
CDR3: CASSIGARGQFF

J: TRBJ1-1
V: TRBV7-9
size: many
D: TRBD1
DNA: TGTGCCAGCAGCGAACAGGGGGCCGAAGCTTTCTTT
CDR3: CASSEQGAEAFF

J: TRBJ1-1
V: TRBV25-1
size: many
D: NA
DNA: TGTGCCAGCAGTTGGAACACTGAAGCTTTCTTT
CDR3: CASSWNTEAFF

J: TRBJ2-7
V: TRBV29-1
size: many
D: NA
DNA: TGCAGCGTCTTTCACGGGCGCGAGCAGTACTTC
CDR3: CSVFHGREQYF

J: TRBJ2-3
V: TRBV30
size: few
D: NA
DNA: TGTGCCTGGAGTGTACTAGGGGGGGTCACAGATACGCAGTATTTT
CDR3: CAWSVLGGVTDTQYF

J: TRBJ2-3
V: TRBV12-3/TRBV12-4
size: NA
D: TRBD2
DNA: TGTGCCAGCAGTTTGGCTAGCGGGGGGGCCAAAGATACGCAGTATTTT
CDR3: CASSLASGGAKDTQYF

J: TRBJ1-1
V: TRBV4-3
size: many
D: NA
DNA: TGCGCCAGCAGCCAAGTCGGGGCCTGGGGCACTGAAGCTTTCTTT
CDR3: CASSQVGAWGTEAFF

J: TRBJ1-1
V: TRBV3-1
size: many
D: NA
DNA: TGTGCCAGCAGCCCCCCGACCGGAGGACCAAACACTGAAGCTTTCTTT
CDR3: CASSPPTGGPNTEAFF

J: TRBJ2-3
V: TRBV25-1
size: few
D: NA
DNA: TGTGCCACCTCGTCGGGCACAGATACGCAGTATTTT
CDR3: CATSSGTDTQYF

J: TRBJ2-7
V: TRBV2
size: few
D: NA
DNA: TGTGCCAGCAAGGGCGGACCCTACGAGCAGTACTTC
CDR3: CASKGGPYEQYF

J: TRBJ1-5
V: TRBV6-4
size: few
D: NA
DNA: TGTGCCAGCAGTGTGGACGGAGTCAATCAGCCCCAGCATTTT
CDR3: CASSVDGVNQPQHF

J: TRBJ1-1
V: TRBV19
size: many
D: NA
DNA: TGTGCCAGTAGTAAAACAGGGTTGAACACTGAAGCTTTCTTT
CDR3: CASSKTGLNTEAFF

J: TRBJ2-7
V: TRBV7-9
size: many
D: NA
DNA: TGTGCCAGCAGCCTACTCGGGGGCGAGCAGTACTTC
CDR3: CASSLLGGEQYF

J: TRBJ2-6
V: TRBV7-3
size: many
D: NA
DNA: TGTGCCAGCAGCTTAGCCTCCGGTACCGGGGCCAACGTCCTGACTTTC
CDR3: CASSLASGTGANVLTF

J: TRBJ2-3
V: TRBV20-1
size: NA
D: NA
DNA: TGCAGTGCTAGCAATTTTGGCCAGGGGCCAGATACGCAGTATTTT
CDR3: CSASNFGQGPDTQYF

J: TRBJ2-7
V: TRBV20-1
size: few
D: NA
DNA: TGCAGTGCCGACCCAAGCGGGCACTCCTACGAGCAGTACTTC
CDR3: CSADPSGHSYEQYF

J: TRBJ1-2
V: TRBV12-3/TRBV12-4
size: many
D: NA
DNA: TGTGCCAGCACCCTGACACCTTCGAGCTATGGCTACACCTTC
CDR3: CASTLTPSSYGYTF

J: TRBJ2-7
V: TRBV7-6
size: many
D: TRBD2
DNA: TGTGCCAGCAGCCGCCCAACTAGCGGGGGGACCTACGAGCAGTACTTC
CDR3: CASSRPTSGGTYEQYF